The rows below give T cell receptor beta chains drawn from one sample of a study of PD-1 blockade in classical Hodgkin lymphoma. This table comes from immunoSEQ multiplex PCR, and its TCRdb copy is limited to in-frame clones, with some not included. The table shows approximately 84,000 clones, with about nine tenths occurring only once. Sequenced material: peripheral blood mononuclear cells (PBMCs), taken at baseline. The receptors were sampled from a human donor with classical Hodgkin lymphoma. Each CDR3 is given with its conserved first and last residue. D genes are given only for firm matches. Clone size is given for some rows only: seen once, a few or many times, or a class if the clone is expanded.

V	D	size	J	CDR3	DNA
TRBV19	TRBD2	.	TRBJ2-3	CASSPGTSGSLPRGTQYF	TGTGCCAGTAGTCCCGGGACTAGCGGGAGCTTACCCAGGGGGACGCAGTATTTT
TRBV30	.	few	TRBJ1-3	CASQAGQVPSVSGNTIYF	TGTGCATCCCAAGCGGGGCAGGTCCCTTCGGTTTCCGGAAACACCATATATTTT
TRBV2	TRBD1	.	TRBJ2-7	CASSGGQGSSYEQYF	TGTGCCAGCAGTGGAGGACAGGGGAGCTCCTACGAGCAGTACTTC
TRBV27	.	.	TRBJ1-4	CASSFVVSREKLFF	TGTGCCAGCAGTTTTGTTGTTAGTCGTGAAAAACTGTTTTTT
TRBV25-1	TRBD2	.	TRBJ2-1	CASSKTSGSRNEQFF	TGTGCCAGCAGTAAAACTAGCGGGAGTAGGAATGAGCAGTTCTTC
TRBV13	TRBD2	.	TRBJ2-3	CASSSIAGEAYF	TGTGCCAGCAGCTCAATAGCGGGAGAGGCTTATTTT
TRBV5-4	TRBD2	.	TRBJ2-5	CASSRGGARETQYF	TGTGCCAGCAGCCGCGGGGGGGCCCGTGAGACCCAGTACTTC
TRBV19	.	.	TRBJ1-4	CASSIDGRLDRRNEKLFF	TGTGCCAGTAGTATAGATGGTCGTTTGGACAGACGTAATGAAAAACTGTTTTTT
TRBV7-2	.	.	TRBJ2-7	CASSLQNSGTPTPFYEQYF	TGTGCCAGCAGCTTGCAAAATAGCGGCACCCCGACCCCATTCTACGAGCAGTACTTC
TRBV30	.	.	TRBJ2-6	CAWSVQGTFAGANVLTF	TGTGCCTGGAGTGTACAGGGCACATTTGCTGGGGCCAACGTCCTGACTTTC
TRBV30	.	.	TRBJ1-3	CAWRGLPGNTIYF	TGTGCCTGGAGGGGACTCCCTGGAAACACCATATATTTT
TRBV7-6	TRBD2	.	TRBJ2-7	CASSPRGATYEQYF	TGTGCCAGCAGCCCGCGGGGGGCGACCTACGAGCAGTACTTC
TRBV4-1	TRBD2	.	TRBJ2-7	CASSLTGGGSEYEQYF	TGCGCCAGCAGCCTGACGGGGGGGGGCTCTGAATACGAGCAGTACTTC
TRBV29-1	TRBD1	.	TRBJ2-3	CSVWDRGLKGDTDTQYF	TGCAGCGTTTGGGACAGGGGGTTAAAGGGCGACACAGATACGCAGTATTTT
TRBV6-1	TRBD1	.	TRBJ2-2	CASSEAGTAYGGELFF	TGTGCCAGCAGTGAAGCCGGGACAGCTTATGGTGGGGAGCTGTTTTTT
TRBV29-1	.	.	TRBJ2-7	CSAPPGRSSYEQYF	TGCAGCGCCCCACCGGGACGCAGCTCCTACGAGCAGTACTTC
TRBV5-6	.	.	TRBJ2-3	CASSLDGDTQYF	TGTGCCAGCAGCTTGGATGGAGATACGCAGTATTTT
TRBV4-3	.	.	TRBJ1-5	CASSRLRSNQPQHF	TGCGCCAGCAGCCGCTTACGGAGCAATCAGCCCCAGCATTTT
TRBV5-6	TRBD2	.	TRBJ2-1	CASSRWTSGYNEQFF	TGTGCCAGCAGCCGATGGACTAGCGGATACAATGAGCAGTTCTTC
TRBV4-3	.	.	TRBJ2-4	CASSQGLVDRLLGTPADIQYF	TGCGCCAGCAGCCAAGGGCTTGTTGATAGGTTATTAGGGACTCCTGCGGACATTCAGTACTTC
TRBV4-1	TRBD1	once	TRBJ1-1	CASSFPGGNTEAFF	TGCGCCAGCAGCTTCCCAGGGGGGAACACTGAAGCTTTCTTT
TRBV27	TRBD2	once	TRBJ2-5	CASSPDASGSFGETQYF	TGTGCCAGCAGTCCGGACGCTAGCGGGAGTTTTGGGGAGACCCAGTACTTC
TRBV7-9	TRBD1	.	TRBJ1-2	CASSPRTGDHYGYTF	TGTGCCAGCAGCCCGAGGACAGGGGATCACTATGGCTACACCTTC
TRBV30	.	.	TRBJ1-1	CAWSLAGNTEAFF	TGTGCCTGGAGTCTCGCAGGGAACACTGAAGCTTTCTTT
TRBV6-1	.	.	TRBJ1-1	CASSDQGTATEAFF	TGTGCCAGCAGTGATCAGGGGACGGCCACTGAAGCTTTCTTT
TRBV19	.	.	TRBJ1-3	CASSEDTSSGNTIYF	TGTGCCAGTAGTGAAGACACCAGCTCTGGAAACACCATATATTTT